A few counts support the clone carrying this TCR beta chain. The sample originates from a study of cytomegalovirus exposure and HLA in healthy donors. Primers included in the PCR were 60 Vbeta and 13 Jbeta primers. Assay: immunoSEQ multiplex PCR; the TCRdb copy retains only in-frame clones and omits some. This sample has fewer than 120,000 clones, with over 60% found just once. This TCR came from a woman aged 55-69 years in good health and CMV-seropositive. The sequencing input was PBMCs.

The CDR3 here is CASSDQGAYGEKLFF. The CDR3 DNA is TGTGCCAGTAGCGATCAGGGGGCTTATGGGGAAAAACTGTTTTTT. The V call is TRBV19, the J call TRBJ1-4, with 8 bases matching TRBD1. This CDR3 region has 15 residues. CDR1 is LNHDA and CDR2 is SQIVND in the germline V gene (reference sequence). Germline trimming cut 6 bases from V and 8 bases from J; bases unmatched to any gene: 11.